The T cell receptor beta chain under discussion was sequenced for a study of T cell responses to AZD1222 COVID-19 vaccine. Study-level results: AZD1222 recipients seropositive at baseline numbered only six or seven. Reports say nearly half of spike-specific TCRs go after unmutated variant regions. Spike-specific TCR breadth and depth went up after people got two AZD1222 doses.

Second-dose recipients at about 4 or about 12 weeks were treated as one pooled group. Libraries were prepared by immunoSEQ multiplex PCR; TCRdb keeps only in-frame clonotypes and omits some of them. The sample yields tens of thousands of clones, roughly four fifths seen once. The CDR3 sequence is 16 residues long. Germline V gives CDR1 SGHRS, CDR2 YFSETQ. V was pared by 4 bases and J by 0 bases, with 7 bases of the junction left unmatched. Notes on this clone: Its antigen is undetermined.

The V gene is TRBV5-1, the J gene TRBJ1-5; 7 nucleotides agree with TRBD1. Sequenced here: peripheral blood, sampled 28 days after the second AZD1222 dose. This sequence was found in an adult who received the AZD1222 COVID-19 vaccine. The CDR3 DNA reads TGCGCCAGCAGCCCTTCCAGGGGGGCTAGCAATCAGCCCCAGCATTTT. Protein: CASSPSRGASNQPQHF.